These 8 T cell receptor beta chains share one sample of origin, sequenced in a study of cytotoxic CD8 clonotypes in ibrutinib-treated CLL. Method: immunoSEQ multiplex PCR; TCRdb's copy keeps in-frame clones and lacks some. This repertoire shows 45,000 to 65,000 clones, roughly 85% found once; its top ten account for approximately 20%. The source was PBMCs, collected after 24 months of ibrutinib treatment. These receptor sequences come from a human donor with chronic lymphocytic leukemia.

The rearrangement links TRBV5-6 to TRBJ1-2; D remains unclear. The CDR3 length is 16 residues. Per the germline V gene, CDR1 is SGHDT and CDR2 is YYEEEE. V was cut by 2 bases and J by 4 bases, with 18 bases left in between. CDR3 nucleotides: TGTGCCAGCAGCTTAGCAACCCAGGTCAGCGGCTATGGCTACACCTTC. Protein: CASSLATQVSGYGYTF.

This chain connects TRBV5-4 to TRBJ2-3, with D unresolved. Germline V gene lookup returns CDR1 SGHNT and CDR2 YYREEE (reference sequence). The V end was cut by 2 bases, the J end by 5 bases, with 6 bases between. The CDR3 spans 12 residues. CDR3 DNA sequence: TGTGCCAGCAGCTTCTATTTAGATACGCAGTATTTT. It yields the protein CASSFYLDTQYF.

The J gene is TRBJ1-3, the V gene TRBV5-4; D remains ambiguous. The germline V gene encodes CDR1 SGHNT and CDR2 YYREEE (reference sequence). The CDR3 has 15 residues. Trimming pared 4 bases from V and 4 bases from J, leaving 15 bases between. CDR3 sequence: CASSPTKGIGNTIYF. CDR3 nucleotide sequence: TGTGCCAGCAGCCCCACGAAGGGAATAGGAAACACCATATATTTT.

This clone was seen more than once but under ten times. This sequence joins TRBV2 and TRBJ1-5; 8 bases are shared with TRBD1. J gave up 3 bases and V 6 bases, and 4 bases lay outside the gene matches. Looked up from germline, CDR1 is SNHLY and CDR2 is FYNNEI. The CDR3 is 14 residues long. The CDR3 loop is CASSRTGSNQPQHF. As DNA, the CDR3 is TGTGCCAGCAGCCGGACAGGGTCCAATCAGCCCCAGCATTTT.

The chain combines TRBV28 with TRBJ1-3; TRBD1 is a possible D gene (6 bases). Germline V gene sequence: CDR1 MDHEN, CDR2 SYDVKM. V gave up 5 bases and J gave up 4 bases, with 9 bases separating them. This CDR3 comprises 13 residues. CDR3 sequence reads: CASSRTVGNTIYF. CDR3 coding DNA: TGTGCCAGCAGTCGGACAGTGGGAAACACCATATATTTT.

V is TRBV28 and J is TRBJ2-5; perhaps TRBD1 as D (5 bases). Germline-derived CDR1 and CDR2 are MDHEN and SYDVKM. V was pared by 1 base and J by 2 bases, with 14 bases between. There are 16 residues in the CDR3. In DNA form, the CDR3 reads TGTGCCAGCAGTTTATCCGTTCCAGGGTATCAAGAGACCCAGTACTTC. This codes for CASSLSVPGYQETQYF.

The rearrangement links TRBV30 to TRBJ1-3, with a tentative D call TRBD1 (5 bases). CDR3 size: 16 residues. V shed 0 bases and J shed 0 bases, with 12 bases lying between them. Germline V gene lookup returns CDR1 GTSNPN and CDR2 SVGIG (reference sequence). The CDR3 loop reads CAWSVPGGSSGNTIYF. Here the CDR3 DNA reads TGTGCCTGGAGTGTACCGGGGGGGAGCTCTGGAAACACCATATATTTT.

The CDR3 sequence is CASSHKQGATYEQYF. The CDR3 DNA reads as TGTGCCAGCAGCCATAAACAGGGGGCAACCTACGAGCAGTACTTC. The chain uses TRBV27 and TRBJ2-7, with 9 positions matching TRBD1. V trimming: 6 bases; J trimming: 2 bases; junction bases outside the gene matches: 8. There are 15 residues in the CDR3. Germline V CDR1 and CDR2: MNHEY, SMNVEV (reference sequence).